The 19 T cell receptor beta chains presented below share a single source sample, sequenced in a study of blood T cell repertoires in COVID-19 (TCRdb year 2020). Library method: the immunoSEQ multiplex PCR assay. TCRdb took this table from immuneACCESS and kept in-frame rearrangements with V and J called. Such tables lack part of the clones; where checked against another copy, unresolved V genes explain under half of the gap, and the rest is unexplained. The sample has 190,000 or so clones on record, more than 70% of them singletons. The ten biggest clones cover under 9.5% of the sample. Sequencing input: PBMCs or T cells enriched from blood (not recorded which). These receptors were taken from a woman in her 30s who had recovered from COVID-19.

The chain has TRBV28 and TRBJ2-5; the match to TRBD1 covers 8 bases. The CDR3 has 17 residues. In germline, CDR1 is MDHEN, CDR2 SYDVKM. V was pared by 4 bases and J by 4 bases, with 14 bases of the junction left unmatched. CDR3 residues: CASSYPDRAGPTETQYF. CDR3 DNA sequence: TGTGCCAGCAGTTACCCGGACAGGGCCGGACCGACAGAGACCCAGTACTTC.

The chain recombines TRBV7-2 with TRBJ1-4; TRBD1 aligns across 10 bases. J lost 8 bases, V lost 5 bases, and 5 bases had no gene match. This CDR3 has 14 residues. CDR1 SGHTA and CDR2 FQGNSA come from the germline V gene. The CDR3 loop reads CASSLTGGWEKLFF. The CDR3 nucleotides are TGTGCCAGCAGCCTGACAGGGGGCTGGGAAAAACTGTTTTTT.

The chain carries TRBV19 and TRBJ2-1; TRBD2 agrees at 8 bases. CDR1 is LNHDA and CDR2 is SQIVND in the germline V gene (reference sequence). After removal of 9 bases from V and 4 bases from J, the junction contained 14 bases not matched to a gene. The CDR3 runs to 16 residues. CDR3 bases: TGTGCCAGCGCAAATAGCGGGGACCTAGATTACAATGAGCAGTTCTTC. Protein: CASANSGDLDYNEQFF.

The rearrangement links TRBV21-1 to TRBJ2-1; TRBD2, as called in the table, went unchecked against the DNA. TRBV21-1 is flagged as a pseudogene. The CDR3 extends over 14 amino acids. The CDR3 spells CASSKEGPYNEQFF. In DNA, the CDR3 is TGTGCCAGCAGCAAGGAGGGCCCCTACAATGAGCAGTTCTTC.

This chain joins TRBV30 and TRBJ2-5; D call uncertain. Trimming removed 4 bases at V and 5 bases at J, with 8 bases between. Germline values: CDR1 GTSNPN, CDR2 SVGIG (reference sequence). This CDR3 has 11 residues. The CDR3 loop is CAWTVRETQYF. The CDR3 nucleotides read TGTGCCTGGACAGTGCGGGAGACCCAGTACTTC.

The table lists this clone with a count of one. The chain is built from TRBV3-1 (or the pseudogene TRBV3-2) and TRBJ2-4, with 7 bases lining up with TRBD2. Trimming took 5 bases from V and 8 from J; bases not matched to a gene: 6. The CDR3 extends over 13 amino acids. Germline CDR1 reads LGHDT; CDR2 reads YNNKEL (reference sequence). The CDR3 region has the DNA TGTGCCAGCAGCTTCGGGGGGTTAGACATTCAGTACTTC. As protein: CASSFGGLDIQYF.

The chain joins TRBV11-2 to TRBJ1-1, with 7 nucleotides matching TRBD1. Germline V gives CDR1 SGHAT, CDR2 FQNNGV. V shed 7 bases and J 0 bases; nucleotides not matched to a gene: 5. This CDR3 region has 14 residues. CDR3: CASIKGALNTEAFF. The DNA for the CDR3 is TGTGCCAGCATCAAGGGGGCTCTGAACACTGAAGCTTTCTTT.

J is TRBJ1-6 and V is TRBV28, with D possibly matching TRBD1 (6 bases). Trimming shortened V by 5 bases and J by 7 bases, and 15 bases separated the two germline ends. CDR3 size: 15 residues. CDR1 is MDHEN and CDR2 is SYDVKM in the germline V gene. CDR3 nucleotides: TGTGCCAGCAGTCCGAGGGGAGGGGGAAATTCACCCCTCCACTTT. Translated: CASSPRGGGNSPLHF.

V and J are TRBV7-9 and TRBJ1-3; 9 bases align to TRBD1. This CDR3 is built from 15 residues. Germline assignment: CDR1 SEHNR and CDR2 FQNEAQ (reference sequence). J lost 3 bases, V lost 5 bases, and 5 bases had no gene match. CDR3 residues: CASSGQGIFGNTIYF. In DNA, the CDR3 is TGTGCCAGCAGCGGACAGGGGATTTTTGGAAACACCATATATTTT.

The chain couples TRBV4-2 to TRBJ1-6; 7 bases agree with TRBD1. The V and J ends lost 4 bases and 7 bases, in that order; junction bases with no gene match: 1. CDR1 is LGHNA, CDR2 YNFKEQ, per germline. The CDR3 sequence is 13 residues long. The DNA of the CDR3 is TGTGCCAGCAGCCTGGACAGGAATTCACCCCTCCACTTT. Translation gives CASSLDRNSPLHF.

The J gene is TRBJ2-1, the V gene TRBV6-1; 7 positions match TRBD1. This CDR3 spans 18 amino acids. Germline V gene data show CDR1 as MNHNS and CDR2 as SASEGT. V lost 3 bases to trimming and J lost 4 bases; unmatched junction nucleotides: 15. CDR3 loop: CASSDALDRAGTYNEQFF. The CDR3 coding sequence is TGTGCCAGCAGTGATGCATTAGACAGGGCGGGCACATACAATGAGCAGTTCTTC.

This chain joins TRBV7-8 and TRBJ2-1; 8 nucleotides match TRBD2. Losses at the gene ends were 6 bases for V and 9 bases for J; bases not matched to a gene: 13. Per germline, CDR1 SGHVS and CDR2 FQNEAQ. CDR3 length: 15 amino acids. CDR3 region: CASRRAFGRDVEQFF. Written as DNA, the CDR3 is TGTGCCAGCAGGAGGGCGTTCGGGAGGGATGTTGAGCAGTTCTTC.

This clone came up a few times. J is TRBJ1-2 and V is TRBV7-9, with D possibly being TRBD1 (6 bases). The V gene lost 5 bases and the J gene lost 2 bases, with 12 bases spanning the gap. The V gene's germline CDR1 is SEHNR and CDR2 FQNEAQ (reference sequence). This CDR3 is 14 amino acids long. CDR3 in amino acids: CASSPWGPNYGYTF. In DNA form, the CDR3 reads TGTGCCAGCAGCCCGTGGGGGCCAAACTATGGCTACACCTTC.

The V gene is TRBV27, the J gene TRBJ1-4; TRBD1 might be the D (5 bases). Germline values: CDR1 MNHEY, CDR2 SMNVEV (reference sequence). The V and J ends lost 3 bases and 3 bases respectively, with 8 bases between them. The CDR3 sequence is 14 residues long. The CDR3 DNA sequence: TGTGCCAGCAGTTTTCAGGGTTCTAATGAAAAACTGTTTTTT. Protein sequence: CASSFQGSNEKLFF. The full variable domain, its missing parts supplied by reference TRBV27 and TRBJ1-4, is EAQVTQNPRYLITVTGKKLTVTCSQNMNHEYMSWYRQDPGLGLRQIYYSMNVEVTDKGDVPEGYKVSRKEKRNFPLILESPSPNQTSLYFCASSFQGSNEKLFFGSGTQLSVL.

The chain uses TRBV7-2 and TRBJ2-7, with 16 bases identical to TRBD2. The trim removed 2 bases at V and 7 bases at J, leaving 8 bases unmatched. Germline V gene data show CDR1 as SGHTA and CDR2 as FQGNSA. The CDR3 is 17 residues long. CDR3 nucleotide sequence: TGTGCCAGCAGCTTAAACCGGGCGGGACTAGCGGGAGGGGAGCAGTACTTC. It codes for CASSLNRAGLAGGEQYF.

The chain links TRBV11-2 to TRBJ2-2; 9 positions agree with TRBD1. There are 16 residues in the CDR3. Per germline, CDR1 SGHAT and CDR2 FQNNGV. V gave up 0 bases and J gave up 3 bases; unmatched junction bases: 2. The CDR3 protein is CASSLDWDRDTGELFF. CDR3 bases: TGTGCCAGCAGCTTAGATTGGGACAGGGACACCGGGGAGCTGTTTTTT.

A word on this clone: One end of the junction is discordant with germline, which a read error may explain. The chain joins TRBV5-4 to TRBJ1-5; unclear D gene. From germline, CDR1 is SGHNT and CDR2 YYREEE (reference sequence). This CDR3 region has 16 residues. The chain's CDR3 is CVSSFSSAGSNQPQHF. Written as DNA, the CDR3 is TGTGTCAGCAGCTTCTCCTCCGCGGGTAGCAATCAGCCCCAGCATTTT.

The chain links TRBV3-1 (or the pseudogene TRBV3-2) to TRBJ1-6; tentatively, D is TRBD1 (6 bases). The CDR3 is made up of 16 amino acids. The germline gives CDR1 LGHDT, CDR2 YNNKEL (reference sequence). V dropped 8 bases and J dropped 5 bases, with 19 bases sitting between them. This CDR3 reads CASAPRTAPNNSPLHF. The CDR3 coding sequence is TGTGCCAGCGCTCCGCGGACAGCGCCTAATAATTCACCCCTCCACTTT.

Comments on this clone: Distinct nucleotide sequences in the sample also encode this CDR3. The chain links TRBV29-1 to TRBJ1-2; tentative D call: TRBD1 (6 bases). Trimming took 4 bases from V and 2 from J, leaving 8 bases between them. CDR1 is SQVTM and CDR2 is ANQGSEA in the germline V gene. The CDR3 loop spans 12 amino acids. CDR3 sequence reads: CSVVTGNYGYTF. The CDR3, as DNA: TGCAGCGTTGTTACAGGGAACTATGGCTACACCTTC.